Below are 14 T cell receptor beta chains sequenced from a single sample in a study of T cells after posttransplantation cyclophosphamide. Assay: immunoSEQ multiplex PCR; the TCRdb copy retains only in-frame clones and omits some. The sample carries roughly 24,000 clones, around 89% recorded once. Control samples came 1 year after myeloablative marrow transplants with methotrexate plus calcineurin inhibitor. The sequencing here drew on PBMCs, taken after an allogeneic stem cell transplant with a calcineurin inhibitor and methotrexate. The receptors shown here come from a female patient between 50 and 59 years old who received an allogeneic stem cell transplant from an unrelated donor, was CMV-positive, and had chronic GVHD only. Some T cells may be provided by the graft donor.

The J gene is TRBJ2-7, the V gene TRBV19, with 10 bases matching TRBD1. V trimming: 5 bases; J trimming: 6 bases; junction bases outside the gene matches: 4. This CDR3 contains 13 residues. Germline-derived CDR1 and CDR2 are LNHDA and SQIVND (reference sequence). The CDR3 sequence is CASSHDRGREQYF. DNA of the CDR3: TGTGCCAGTAGTCATGACAGGGGGCGCGAGCAGTACTTC.

The gene calls are TRBV28 and TRBJ2-5; 16 bases fit TRBD2. The germline CDR1 and CDR2 sequences are MDHEN and SYDVKM. This CDR3 spans 17 amino acids. V lost 5 bases and J lost 6; bases outside the gene matches: 9. The CDR3 DNA sequence: TGTGCCAGCAGTCTGGGACTAGCGGGAGGGCCGCGTCAGACCCAGTACTTC. It specifies CASSLGLAGGPRQTQYF.

The sample holds a few counts of this clone. V and J are TRBV19 and TRBJ1-1, with D possibly being TRBD1 (5 bases). V was shortened by 1 base and J by 6 bases, with 15 bases between the two germline ends. The CDR3 consists of 15 residues. Looked up from germline, CDR1 is LNHDA and CDR2 is SQIVND (reference sequence). The CDR3 here is CASSIVAVPRAEAFF. CDR3 nucleotides: TGTGCCAGTAGTATAGTCGCGGTCCCCAGGGCTGAAGCTTTCTTT.

The V and J genes are TRBV5-4 and TRBJ2-5; tentatively, D is TRBD1 (8 bases). The assigned J gene may be wrong: the sequence end matches TRBJ2-7 better. This CDR3 has 15 amino acids. Germline CDR1 SGHNT, CDR2 YYREEE (reference sequence). The CDR3 DNA reads as TGTGCCAGCAGCTCGGGAGGACAGGGCTATTACGAGCAGTACTTC. Translated, it gives CASSSGGQGYYEQYF.

The chain links TRBV18 to TRBJ2-5, with D uncertain. The J call may be wrong; the DNA end is better matched by TRBJ2-7. Germline V gene sequence: CDR1 KGHSH, CDR2 LQKENI. This CDR3 has 14 amino acids. This chain's CDR3 is CASSPPYSSYEQYF. The CDR3, as DNA: TGTGCCAGCTCACCACCGTACAGTTCCTACGAGCAGTACTTC.

The genes are TRBV5-1 and TRBJ1-5; 9 nucleotides match TRBD1. J gave up 10 bases and V 0 bases, and 5 bases lay outside the gene matches. Germline V gene lookup returns CDR1 SGHRS and CDR2 YFSETQ. The CDR3 contains 14 residues. CDR3 nucleotides: TGCGCCAGCAGCTTGGAACAGGGGGCGCAACCCCAGCATTTT. Its protein product is CASSLEQGAQPQHF.

This chain uses TRBV28 with TRBJ1-2; D might be TRBD1 (5 bases). This CDR3 has 14 residues. CDR1 and CDR2 from the germline V gene are MDHEN and SYDVKM. With 3 bases removed from V and 0 bases from J, the gap between germline ends came to 8 bases. CDR3 DNA sequence: TGTGCCAGCAGTTTGCCAGGGCCTAACTATGGCTACACCTTC. Its translation is CASSLPGPNYGYTF.

This clone was counted once. The J gene is TRBJ1-1, the V gene TRBV4-2, with 8 positions matching TRBD1. This CDR3 contains 13 residues. Germline CDR1 reads LGHNA; CDR2 reads YNFKEQ. The V gene end was trimmed by 3 bases and the J gene end by 10 bases; junction bases not matched to a gene: 7. The CDR3 bases are TGTGCCAGCAGCCACCTGACAGGGGACGGAGCTTTCTTT. Translating gives CASSHLTGDGAFF.

V usage is TRBV7-6 and J usage is TRBJ2-5; 8 bases are a match to TRBD2. The last part of the DNA fits TRBJ2-7 better; the J call may be wrong. The CDR3 runs to 15 residues. The germline CDR1 and CDR2 sequences are SGHVS and FNYEAQ. This CDR3 reads CASSLGTSGSYEQYF. CDR3 sequence (DNA): TGTGCCAGCAGCTTAGGAACTAGCGGCTCCTACGAGCAGTACTTC.

This chain joins TRBV25-1 and TRBJ2-1; 10 nucleotides agree with TRBD2. The germline CDR1 and CDR2 sequences are MGHDK and SYGVNS. The CDR3 contains 16 residues. Trimming at V came to 3 bases and at J to 2 bases, leaving 4 bases not matched to a gene. The CDR3: CASSDLSGRAYNEQFF. Written as DNA, the CDR3 is TGTGCCAGCAGTGACCTAAGCGGGAGGGCCTACAATGAGCAGTTCTTC.

The chain carries TRBV2 and TRBJ2-7; D is perhaps TRBD1 (5 bases). CDR3 length equals 14 residues. V lost 6 bases and J 0 bases, leaving 12 bases between the germline ends. The germline V gene has CDR1 SNHLY and CDR2 FYNNEI. CDR3 in DNA: TGTGCCAGCAGGGGGCTTGTAAGCTCCTACGAGCAGTACTTC. Amino acid sequence: CASRGLVSSYEQYF.

The J gene is TRBJ2-7, the V gene TRBV30; perhaps TRBD2 as D (6 bases). CDR1 is GTSNPN and CDR2 is SVGIG in the germline V gene (reference sequence). Between the trimmed V and J ends, which lost 2 bases and 3 bases, there was a span of 14 bases. This CDR3 comprises 14 residues. The CDR3 nucleotides are TGTGCCTGGAGTCGGCGGAGGACTAACTACGAGCAGTACTTC. Its translation is CAWSRRRTNYEQYF.

The rearrangement links TRBV6-1 to TRBJ1-3; D gene uncertain. This CDR3 region has 16 residues. Trimming shortened V by 3 bases and J by 0 bases, and 12 bases separated the two germline ends. Germline assignment: CDR1 MNHNS and CDR2 SASEGT. CDR3 region: CASSDWMRGSGNTIYF. In DNA, the CDR3 is TGTGCCAGCAGTGATTGGATGCGGGGCTCTGGAAACACCATATATTTT.

This sequence joins TRBV6-1 and TRBJ1-4, with 7 nucleotides matching TRBD1. J lost 8 bases, V lost 2 bases, and 2 bases had no gene match. CDR1 is MNHNS and CDR2 is SASEGT in the germline V gene. The CDR3 is 13 amino acids. The CDR3 nucleotides are TGTGCCAGCAGTGAACAGGGGGTAGAAAAACTGTTTTTT. It encodes CASSEQGVEKLFF.